This TCR beta chain was recorded in a study of early T cells in non-severe SARS-CoV-2 infection. Across the whole study: Sequencing of unsorted whole blood was done on bulk RNA, leaving chains unpaired. Whole-study results and caveats: Comparison of clonotypes with VDJdb favored anti-spike CD8 responses while missing private and CD4 specificities.

Researchers attached unique molecular identifiers to individual cDNA molecules. One entry per CDR3 protein results from TCRdb running MiXCR on the 5' RACE reads. The table records 100,000 to 120,000 distinct CDR3 sequences, roughly an eighth of them present only once. The CDR3 has 13 residues. V was shortened by 6 bases and J by 4 bases, with 12 bases between the two germline ends. From germline, CDR1 is MNHEY and CDR2 SVGAGI. This clonotype has a handful of counts. Its antigen remains unknown. The receptor was isolated from an adult who was a healthcare worker with PCR-confirmed SARS-CoV-2 infection or an uninfected control (not recorded which). The source was whole blood, collected at baseline. This sequence joins TRBV6-5 and TRBJ2-5; the D gene could be TRBD1 or TRBD2 (6 bases each). The CDR3 loop reads CASRRGDGETQYF. The CDR3 DNA sequence: TGTGCCAGCAGAAGGGGGGACGGAGAGACCCAGTACTTC.